This is a list of T cell receptor beta chains from one sample in a study of cytomegalovirus exposure and HLA in healthy donors. Sequencing was performed with immunoSEQ multiplex PCR; in TCRdb, only in-frame clones are kept and a portion is missing. In the table there are 150,000 to 200,000 clones, about 80% of which are singletons. The sequenced sample was PBMCs. The receptors stem from a woman in her 40s in good health and CMV-seronegative. Each CDR3 is given with its conserved first and last residue. The order of the fields is V gene, CDR3 length, clone size, D gene, J gene, CDR3 protein, CDR3 DNA. A D gene is named only where the DNA matches it firmly. Some rows mark clone size as missing; the rest say once, few, many or name a class of expanded clone.

v_gene: TRBV30; len: 14; abundance: few; d_gene: TRBD1; j_gene: TRBJ1-2; CDR3aa: CAWNRGRANYGYTF; CDR3nt: TGTGCCTGGAACAGGGGGCGGGCAAACTATGGCTACACCTTC
v_gene: TRBV7-9; len: 15; abundance: -; d_gene: TRBD1; j_gene: TRBJ2-5; CDR3aa: CASSSPTGARETQYF; CDR3nt: TGTGCCAGCAGCTCCCCGACAGGGGCCCGAGAGACCCAGTACTTC
v_gene: TRBV21-1; len: 15; abundance: once; d_gene: -; j_gene: TRBJ2-7; CDR3aa: CASSNPTANIYEQYF; CDR3nt: TGTGCCAGCAGCAACCCGACAGCTAATATCTACGAGCAGTACTTC
v_gene: TRBV6-6; len: 12; abundance: -; d_gene: -; j_gene: TRBJ2-6; CDR3aa: CAISTGANVLTF; CDR3nt: TGTGCCATCAGTACAGGGGCCAACGTCCTGACTTTC
v_gene: TRBV5-1; len: 16; abundance: -; d_gene: -; j_gene: TRBJ2-6; CDR3aa: CASSPTAESGANGLTF; CDR3nt: TGCGCCAGCAGCCCTACGGCGGAGTCTGGGGCCAACGGCCTGACTTTC
v_gene: TRBV2; len: 17; abundance: few; d_gene: TRBD2; j_gene: TRBJ2-4; CDR3aa: CASSDDIAGVTKNSQYF; CDR3nt: TGTGCCAGCAGTGATGATATAGCGGGAGTTACCAAAAACAGTCAGTACTTC
v_gene: TRBV19; len: 13; abundance: -; d_gene: -; j_gene: TRBJ1-1; CDR3aa: CATLGHTNTEAFF; CDR3nt: TGTGCCACCTTGGGACACACGAACACTGAAGCTTTCTTT
v_gene: TRBV7-9; len: 15; abundance: -; d_gene: TRBD1; j_gene: TRBJ1-6; CDR3aa: CASSPPGQVTSPLHF; CDR3nt: TGTGCCAGCAGCCCGCCGGGACAGGTCACTTCACCCCTCCACTTT
v_gene: TRBV5-4; len: 15; abundance: few; d_gene: TRBD2; j_gene: TRBJ2-2; CDR3aa: CASSVGTSSYGELFF; CDR3nt: TGTGCCAGCAGCGTTGGGACTAGCTCCTACGGGGAGCTGTTTTTT
v_gene: TRBV5-5; len: 15; abundance: once; d_gene: TRBD1; j_gene: TRBJ2-5; CDR3aa: CASSSLDRELETQYF; CDR3nt: TGTGCCAGCAGCTCGCTCGACAGGGAGCTAGAGACCCAGTACTTC
v_gene: TRBV19; len: 17; abundance: few; d_gene: -; j_gene: TRBJ2-3; CDR3aa: CASSIFSGRGSTDTQYF; CDR3nt: TGTGCCAGTAGTATCTTTTCTGGCAGGGGCAGCACAGATACGCAGTATTTT
v_gene: TRBV7-9; len: 13; abundance: -; d_gene: -; j_gene: TRBJ1-1; CDR3aa: CASSLSVNTEAFF; CDR3nt: TGTGCCAGCAGCTTATCCGTTAACACTGAAGCTTTCTTT
v_gene: TRBV5-5; len: 14; abundance: -; d_gene: -; j_gene: TRBJ1-1; CDR3aa: CASSLGAGNTEAFF; CDR3nt: TGTGCCAGCAGCTTGGGGGCAGGGAACACTGAAGCTTTCTTT
v_gene: TRBV19; len: 15; abundance: few; d_gene: TRBD2; j_gene: TRBJ2-3; CDR3aa: CASTHGGRESDTQYF; CDR3nt: TGTGCCAGCACCCACGGCGGGAGAGAGTCAGATACGCAGTATTTT
v_gene: TRBV28; len: 13; abundance: once; d_gene: TRBD1; j_gene: TRBJ2-5; CDR3aa: CASVPGQGLSQYF; CDR3nt: TGTGCCAGTGTACCGGGACAGGGCTTGTCGCAGTACTTC
v_gene: TRBV9; len: 12; abundance: -; d_gene: TRBD1; j_gene: TRBJ2-3; CDR3aa: CASSARDSAQYF; CDR3nt: TGTGCCAGCAGCGCCCGGGACAGCGCGCAGTATTTT
v_gene: TRBV12-2; len: 16; abundance: -; d_gene: -; j_gene: TRBJ1-1; CDR3aa: CASRLVRALYNTEAFF; CDR3nt: TGTGCAAGTCGCTTAGTAAGAGCACTGTACAACACTGAAGCTTTCTTT
v_gene: TRBV6-1; len: 19; abundance: -; d_gene: -; j_gene: TRBJ1-2; CDR3aa: CASSGEGLWGVFTGYGYTF; CDR3nt: TGTGCCAGCAGTGGGGAAGGATTGTGGGGAGTTTTTACGGGGTATGGCTACACCTTC